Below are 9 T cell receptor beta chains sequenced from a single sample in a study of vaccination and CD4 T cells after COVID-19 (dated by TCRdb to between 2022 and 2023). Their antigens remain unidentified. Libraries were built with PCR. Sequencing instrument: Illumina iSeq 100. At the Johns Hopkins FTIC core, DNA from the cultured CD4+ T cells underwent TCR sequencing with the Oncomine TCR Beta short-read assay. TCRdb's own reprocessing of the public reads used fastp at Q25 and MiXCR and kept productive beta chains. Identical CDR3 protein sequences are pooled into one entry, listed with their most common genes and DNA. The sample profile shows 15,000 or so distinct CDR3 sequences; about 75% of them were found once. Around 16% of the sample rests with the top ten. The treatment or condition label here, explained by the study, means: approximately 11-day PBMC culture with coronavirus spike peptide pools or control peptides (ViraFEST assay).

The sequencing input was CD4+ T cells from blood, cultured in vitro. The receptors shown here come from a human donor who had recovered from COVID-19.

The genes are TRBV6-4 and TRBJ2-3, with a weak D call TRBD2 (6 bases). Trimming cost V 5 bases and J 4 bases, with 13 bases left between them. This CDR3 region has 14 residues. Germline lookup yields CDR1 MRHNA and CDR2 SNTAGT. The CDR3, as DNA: TGTGCCAGCAGTTGGTCAGGAGGGTCAGATACGCAGTATTTT. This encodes CASSWSGGSDTQYF.

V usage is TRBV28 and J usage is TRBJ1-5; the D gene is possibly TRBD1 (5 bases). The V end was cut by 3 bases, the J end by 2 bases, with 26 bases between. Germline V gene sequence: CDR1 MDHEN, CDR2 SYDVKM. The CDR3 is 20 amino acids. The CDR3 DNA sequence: TGTGCCAGCAGTTTTATAAGCTTACGTCCACAGGTCGACGGCAATCAGCCCCAGCATTTT. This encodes CASSFISLRPQVDGNQPQHF.

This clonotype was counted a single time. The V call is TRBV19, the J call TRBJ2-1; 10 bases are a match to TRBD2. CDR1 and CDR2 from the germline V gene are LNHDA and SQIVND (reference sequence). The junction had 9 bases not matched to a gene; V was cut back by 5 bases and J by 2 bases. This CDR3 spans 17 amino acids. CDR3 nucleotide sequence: TGTGCCAGTAGTCCGCGATCTAGCGGGAGTCCCTACAATGAGCAGTTCTTC. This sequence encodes CASSPRSSGSPYNEQFF.

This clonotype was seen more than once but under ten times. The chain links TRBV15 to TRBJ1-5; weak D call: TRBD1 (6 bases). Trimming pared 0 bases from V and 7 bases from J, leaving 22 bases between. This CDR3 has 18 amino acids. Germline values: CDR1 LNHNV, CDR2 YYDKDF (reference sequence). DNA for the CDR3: TGTGCCACCAGCAGAGATTCCCTTAGATTGGGGAGGGGGCAGCCCCAGCATTTT. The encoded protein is CATSRDSLRLGRGQPQHF.

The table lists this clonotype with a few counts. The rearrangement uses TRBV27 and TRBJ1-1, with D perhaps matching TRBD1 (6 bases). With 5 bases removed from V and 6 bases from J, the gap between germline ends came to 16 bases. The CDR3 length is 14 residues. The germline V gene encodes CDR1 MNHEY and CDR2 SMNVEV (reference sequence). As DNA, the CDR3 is TGTGCCAGCAGTCTAGTTCCAGGGGTGGCTGAAGCTTTCTTT. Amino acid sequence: CASSLVPGVAEAFF.

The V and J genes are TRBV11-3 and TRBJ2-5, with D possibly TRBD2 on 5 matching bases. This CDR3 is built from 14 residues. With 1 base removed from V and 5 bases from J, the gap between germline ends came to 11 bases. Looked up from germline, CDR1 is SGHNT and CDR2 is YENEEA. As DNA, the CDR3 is TGTGCCAGCAGCTTAGGGGCTAGCTCGGAGACCCAGTACTTC. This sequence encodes CASSLGASSETQYF.

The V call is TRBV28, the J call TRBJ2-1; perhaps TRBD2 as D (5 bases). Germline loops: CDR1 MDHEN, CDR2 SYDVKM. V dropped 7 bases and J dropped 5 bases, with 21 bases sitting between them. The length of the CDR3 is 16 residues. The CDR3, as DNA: TGTGCCAGCACCCCCAGCGGACGTCTTCCCCACAATGAGCAGTTCTTC. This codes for CASTPSGRLPHNEQFF.

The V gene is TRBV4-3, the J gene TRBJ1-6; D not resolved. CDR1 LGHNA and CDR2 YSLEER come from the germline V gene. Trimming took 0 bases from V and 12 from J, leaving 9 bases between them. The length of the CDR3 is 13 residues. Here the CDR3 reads CASSQDRAGPLHF. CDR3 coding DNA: TGCGCCAGCAGCCAAGATCGAGCTGGACCCCTCCACTTT.

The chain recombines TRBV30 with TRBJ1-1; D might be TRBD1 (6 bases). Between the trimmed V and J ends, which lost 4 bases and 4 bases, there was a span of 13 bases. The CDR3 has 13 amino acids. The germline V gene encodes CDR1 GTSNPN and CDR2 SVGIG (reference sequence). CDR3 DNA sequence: TGTGCCTGGAATCCGGGGGCGTCCACTGAAGCTTTCTTT. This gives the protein CAWNPGASTEAFF.